Listed below are T cell receptor beta chains from one sample, sequenced in a study of radiation and T cells in renal cell carcinoma. Sequencing was performed with immunoSEQ multiplex PCR; in TCRdb, only in-frame clones are kept and a portion is missing. The sample records 130,000 or so clones, 75% to 90% being singletons. Source: blood, taken from a patient whose treatment included radiotherapy and nephrectomy. The receptors shown here come from a woman aged 45-65 years with renal cell carcinoma. Both conserved end residues are part of each CDR3. The D gene is left open where the match is weak. Only some rows state a clone size, as once, few, many or a class for expanded clones.

>TRBV5-1|.|.|TRBJ1-2
CASSFDRDGYTF
TGCGCCAGCAGCTTTGACAGAGACGGCTACACCTTC
>TRBV2|.|TRBD1|TRBJ2-7
CASSEAGGGEQYF
TGTGCCAGCAGTGAGGCAGGGGGTGGTGAGCAGTACTTC
>TRBV9|.|.|TRBJ2-3
CASSVGSGLTDTQYF
TGTGCCAGCAGCGTAGGGTCGGGCCTCACAGATACGCAGTATTTT
>TRBV2|.|.|TRBJ2-1
CASRNEANYNEQFF
TGTGCCAGCAGAAATGAAGCGAACTACAATGAGCAGTTCTTC
>TRBV5-1|.|.|TRBJ1-1
CASSSNVENTEAFF
TGCGCCAGCAGCTCTAACGTAGAGAACACTGAAGCTTTCTTT
>TRBV29-1|.|.|TRBJ2-5
CSVGTGGLVETQYF
TGCAGCGTTGGAACTGGGGGGCTGGTAGAGACCCAGTACTTC
>TRBV27|few|TRBD1|TRBJ2-7
CASSLSWTGQRQYF
TGTGCCAGCAGTTTATCCTGGACAGGGCAACGGCAGTACTTC
>TRBV7-9|.|.|TRBJ2-3
CASSLAGADTQYF
TGTGCCAGCAGCTTAGCCGGGGCAGATACGCAGTATTTT
>TRBV7-2|.|.|TRBJ1-1
CASTPPAGREAFF
TGTGCCAGCACCCCGCCCGCGGGGAGGGAAGCTTTCTTT
>TRBV18|.|.|TRBJ2-3
CASSQEGVSTDTQYF
TGTGCCAGCTCTCAGGAGGGGGTATCCACAGATACGCAGTATTTT
>TRBV4-3|.|TRBD1|TRBJ1-1
CASSQDLGQVRNTEAFF
TGCGCCAGCAGCCAAGATCTTGGACAGGTCAGGAACACTGAAGCTTTCTTT
>TRBV25-1|.|.|TRBJ2-3
CASTDQRGTDTQYF
TGTGCCAGCACGGACCAGCGGGGCACAGATACGCAGTATTTT
>TRBV7-2|.|TRBD2|TRBJ2-1
CASSLVLAGGPSNEQFF
TGTGCCAGCAGCTTAGTGTTAGCGGGAGGGCCGAGCAATGAGCAGTTCTTC
>TRBV5-4|.|TRBD2|TRBJ2-7
CASRFSGSYEQYF
TGTGCCAGCAGGTTTAGCGGGAGCTACGAGCAGTACTTC
>TRBV27|.|.|TRBJ1-1
CASGYTGNTEAFF
TGTGCCAGCGGCTACACAGGAAACACTGAAGCTTTCTTT
>TRBV7-2|.|.|TRBJ2-3
CASSLDRTDTQYF
TGTGCCAGCAGCTTAGACCGCACAGATACGCAGTATTTT
>TRBV9|few|.|TRBJ1-1
CASSPRGGVGTEAFF
TGTGCCAGCAGCCCCCGGGGAGGGGTGGGCACTGAAGCTTTCTTT
>TRBV6-6|.|.|TRBJ2-3
CASSLRQPDTQYF
TGTGCCAGCAGTCTCCGACAGCCAGATACGCAGTATTTT
>TRBV25-1|.|TRBD1|TRBJ1-2
CAVKSGGDGYTF
TGTGCCGTGAAGTCAGGGGGCGATGGCTACACCTTC
>TRBV7-2|.|.|TRBJ1-5
CASSPIAGTSNQPQHF
TGTGCCAGCAGCCCAATCGCAGGGACAAGCAATCAGCCCCAGCATTTT
>TRBV30|.|.|TRBJ1-2
CAWIKPNGDGYTF
TGTGCCTGGATCAAACCAAATGGCGATGGCTACACCTTC
>TRBV9|few|.|TRBJ1-4
CASSPGGLGEKLFF
TGTGCCAGCAGCCCTGGGGGGCTTGGTGAAAAACTGTTTTTT
>TRBV5-5|.|.|TRBJ2-3
CASSTFKGDTDTQYF
TGTGCCAGCAGCACTTTTAAGGGTGACACAGATACGCAGTATTTT
>TRBV10-1|.|TRBD1|TRBJ2-7
CASSGQGVYEQYF
TGCGCCAGCAGTGGACAGGGGGTCTACGAGCAGTACTTC
>TRBV18|.|.|TRBJ1-5
CASSLPDGHNQPQHF
TGTGCCAGCTCACTCCCGGACGGCCACAATCAGCCCCAGCATTTT
>TRBV7-2|.|.|TRBJ2-2
CASSSGAGELFF
TGTGCCAGCAGCTCGGGTGCCGGGGAGCTGTTTTTT
>TRBV18|.|.|TRBJ2-5
CASSPRQEETQYF
TGTGCCAGCTCACCAAGACAGGAAGAGACCCAGTACTTC
>TRBV30|.|.|TRBJ1-5
CAWSKGGGQPQHF
TGTGCCTGGAGCAAAGGTGGCGGACAGCCCCAGCATTTT
>TRBV14|.|.|TRBJ1-1
CASSQDRMVLNTEAFF
TGTGCCAGCAGCCAAGATCGAATGGTCCTGAACACTGAAGCTTTCTTT
>TRBV6-5|.|TRBD1|TRBJ2-7
CASGSGDREVGEQYF
TGTGCCAGCGGGTCCGGGGACAGGGAGGTAGGCGAGCAGTACTTC
>TRBV25-1|.|.|TRBJ2-3
CAHHTQYF
TGTGCCCACCATACGCAGTATTTT
>TRBV5-1|.|TRBD1|TRBJ2-7
CASSLGSGTGGDEQYF
TGCGCCAGCAGCTTGGGATCCGGGACAGGGGGCGACGAGCAGTACTTC
>TRBV5-5|.|TRBD1|TRBJ2-7
CASSPEVRGPYEQYF
TGTGCCAGCAGCCCGGAGGTCAGGGGGCCCTACGAGCAGTACTTC
>TRBV9|few|.|TRBJ2-7
CASSSPTSYEQYF
TGTGCCAGCAGCTCCCCGACTAGTTACGAGCAGTACTTC
>TRBV7-2|.|.|TRBJ1-3
CASSPAGGNTIYF
TGTGCCAGCAGCCCGGCGGGTGGAAACACCATATATTTT
>TRBV5-4|.|.|TRBJ2-2
CASNLDPGSGTGELFF
TGTGCCAGCAACTTGGACCCAGGGTCGGGCACCGGGGAGCTGTTTTTT
>TRBV5-1|.|.|TRBJ1-4
CASRPQTENEKLFF
TGCGCCAGCAGGCCCCAAACAGAGAATGAAAAACTGTTTTTT
>TRBV29-1|.|.|TRBJ1-2
CSVAQAYGYTF
TGCAGCGTTGCCCAGGCTTATGGCTACACCTTC
>TRBV2|.|TRBD1|TRBJ2-7
CASGTGYEQYF
TGTGCCAGCGGGACAGGCTACGAGCAGTACTTC
>TRBV7-9|few|.|TRBJ1-2
CASSFDRHEVLTF
TGTGCCAGCAGCTTCGACCGGCATGAGGTTCTCACCTTC